The clone carrying this T cell receptor (beta chain) was seen many times. Its antigen remains unknown. Germline lookup yields CDR1 GTSNPN and CDR2 SVGIG (reference sequence). Trimming stripped 2 bases from V and 12 bases from J, with 20 bases between. This CDR3 has 15 amino acids. This sample is part of a study of early T cells in non-severe SARS-CoV-2 infection. In the study overall: Unsorted whole-blood RNA was sequenced in bulk, leaving chains unpaired. Whole-study results and caveats: VDJdb matching favored anti-spike CD8 responses, missing private and CD4 specificities.

cDNA molecules, individually, were tagged with unique molecular identifiers. A single record per CDR3 protein comes from TCRdb applying MiXCR to the 5' RACE reads. The sample lists roughly 27,000 distinct CDR3 sequences, approximately 5.4% occurring once. This clonotype was obtained from an adult who was a healthcare worker with PCR-confirmed SARS-CoV-2 infection or an uninfected control (not recorded which). This rearrangement joins TRBV30 to TRBJ1-6; D not certain. The source material was whole blood. The DNA of the CDR3 is TGTGCCTGGAGTAAGGGAGCAGGATCGGGAGGACCCCTCCACTTT. Protein product: CAWSKGAGSGGPLHF.